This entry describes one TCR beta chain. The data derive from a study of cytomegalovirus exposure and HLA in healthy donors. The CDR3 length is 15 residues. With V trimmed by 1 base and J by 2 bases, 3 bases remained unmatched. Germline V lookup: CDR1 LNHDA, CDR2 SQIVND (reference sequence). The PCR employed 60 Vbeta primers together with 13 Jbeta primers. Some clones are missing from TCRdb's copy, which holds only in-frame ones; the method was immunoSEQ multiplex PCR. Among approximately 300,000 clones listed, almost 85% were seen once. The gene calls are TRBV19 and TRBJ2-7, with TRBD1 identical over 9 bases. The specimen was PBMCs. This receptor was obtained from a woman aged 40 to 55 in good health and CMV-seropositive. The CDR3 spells CASSIVRDRAYEQYF. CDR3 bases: TGTGCCAGTAGTATAGTACGGGACAGGGCCTACGAGCAGTACTTC.